The 19 T cell receptor beta chains given below trace back to one sample, sequenced in a study of blood T cell repertoires in COVID-19. Sequencing was performed with immunoSEQ multiplex PCR; in TCRdb, only in-frame clones are kept and a portion is missing. The data hold around 120,000 clones, with roughly 85% observed a single time. Sequencing was carried out using peripheral blood. Receptor source: a human donor in a cohort sampled during active COVID-19.

The CDR3 loop reads CASSLSTMGGAGELFF. DNA of the CDR3: TGTGCCAGCAGCTTAAGTACGATGGGGGGTGCGGGGGAGCTGTTTTTT. The V gene is TRBV7-2, the J gene TRBJ2-2; maybe TRBD2 (6 bases). V lost 2 bases to trimming and J lost 8 bases, with 18 bases between them. Germline lookup yields CDR1 SGHTA and CDR2 FQGNSA. The CDR3 is made up of 16 amino acids. The variable domain in full, completed from reference TRBV7-2 and TRBJ2-2, reads GAGVSQSPSNKVTEKGKDVELRCDPISGHTALYWYRQSLGQGLEFLIYFQGNSAPDKSGLPSDRFSAERTGGSVSTLTIQRTQQEDSAVYLCASSLSTMGGAGELFFGEGSRLTVL.

This chain links TRBV5-5 with TRBJ1-2; unclear D gene. The CDR3 has 14 amino acids. CDR1 is SGHKS, CDR2 YYEKEE, per germline (reference sequence). V was pared by 0 bases and J by 0 bases, with 6 bases between. This chain's CDR3 is CASSLALANYGYTF. CDR3 DNA: TGTGCCAGCAGCTTGGCCCTAGCTAACTATGGCTACACCTTC.

The chain employs TRBV28 and TRBJ1-1; D is possibly TRBD1 (6 bases). The germline gives CDR1 MDHEN, CDR2 SYDVKM. The length of the CDR3 is 14 residues. V lost 3 bases and J lost 5, with 13 bases in between. The CDR3 loop is CASSFAGARTEAFF. In DNA, the CDR3 is TGTGCCAGCAGTTTTGCGGGGGCGCGAACTGAAGCTTTCTTT.

The chain has TRBV5-1 and TRBJ1-5, with 11 bases lining up with TRBD1. Germline V gene lookup returns CDR1 SGHRS and CDR2 YFSETQ. The CDR3 runs to 15 residues. V shed 0 bases, J shed 7 bases, and the junction held 3 bases outside the gene matches. The CDR3 DNA sequence: TGCGCCAGCAGCTTGGGGACAGGGGGCGGACAGCCCCAGCATTTT. Protein product: CASSLGTGGGQPQHF.

This chain uses TRBV5-4 with TRBJ1-2; TRBD1 is a possible D gene (5 bases). V was trimmed by 3 bases and J by 5 bases, leaving 14 bases between them. Germline-derived CDR1 and CDR2 are SGHNT and YYREEE (reference sequence). The CDR3 consists of 14 residues. DNA for the CDR3: TGTGCCAGCAGCTCAGAGGGACGGGGGTATGGCTACACCTTC. It specifies CASSSEGRGYGYTF.

V usage is TRBV13 and J usage is TRBJ2-6; 9 positions agree with TRBD1. The CDR3 totals 15 residues. Germline V gene data show CDR1 as PRHDT and CDR2 as FYEKMQ (reference sequence). With V trimmed by 7 bases and J by 3 bases, 4 bases remained unmatched. The chain's CDR3 is CASTTGGFGANVLTF. DNA for the CDR3: TGTGCCAGCACGACAGGGGGATTTGGGGCCAACGTCCTGACTTTC.

The chain recombines TRBV6-5 with TRBJ1-2; no clear D. The CDR3 spans 13 residues. V was shortened by 5 bases and J by 8 bases, with 15 bases between the two germline ends. Germline CDR1 MNHEY, CDR2 SVGAGI. CDR3 sequence reads: CASSPGWNYGYTF. CDR3 coding DNA: TGTGCCAGCAGTCCCGGGTGGAATTACGGCTACACCTTC.

CDR3 nucleotides: TGTGCCAGCAGCTTAGCGGGGATCACAGATACGCAGTATTTT. Translating gives CASSLAGITDTQYF. The chain uses TRBV11-2 and TRBJ2-3; the D gene is possibly TRBD2 (5 bases). Germline V CDR1 and CDR2: SGHAT, FQNNGV. Trimming shortened V by 1 base and J by 2 bases, and 7 bases separated the two germline ends. The CDR3 extends over 14 amino acids. Supplemented by reference TRBV11-2 and TRBJ2-3, the full variable domain reads EAGVAQSPRYKIIEKRQSVAFWCNPISGHATLYWYQQILGQGPKLLIQFQNNGVVDDSQLPKDRFSAERLKGVDSTLKIQPAKLEDSAVYLCASSLAGITDTQYFGPGTRLTVL.

Points on this clone: The DNA is left out, because the CDR3 cannot be placed on it with certainty; the CDR3 is given as TCRdb lists it. This chain links TRBV5-1 with TRBJ1-1; the table's D gene call, TRBD1, was not cross checked with the DNA. CDR1 SGHRS and CDR2 YFSETQ come from the germline V gene. The CDR3 sequence runs 24 residues, both termini included. This chain's CDR3 is CASSLDSEVMNTEAFFGQGTEAFF.

The chain joins TRBV7-3 to TRBJ2-1, with TRBD1 matching over 8 bases. J lost 0 bases, V lost 3 bases, and 1 base had no gene match. Germline values: CDR1 SGHTA, CDR2 FQGTGA. The CDR3 extends over 15 amino acids. CDR3 coding DNA: TGTGCCAGCAGCTTTGACAGGGGCTCCTACAATGAGCAGTTCTTC. Its translation: CASSFDRGSYNEQFF.

The gene calls are TRBV12-2 and TRBJ2-6; the table's TRBD2 call for D was not verified on the DNA. TRBV12-2 is described as a pseudogene. This CDR3 contains 16 residues. The CDR3 reads CASRLAPNPGANVLTF. CDR3 bases: TGTGCAAGTCGCTTAGCCCCTAACCCTGGGGCCAACGTCCTGACTTTC.

This clone was seen only a few times. This chain links TRBV30 with TRBJ1-5, with D uncertain. Germline loops: CDR1 GTSNPN, CDR2 SVGIG (reference sequence). The CDR3 sequence is 13 residues long. The V gene lost 5 bases and the J gene lost 5 bases, with 13 bases spanning the gap. The CDR3 DNA is TGTGCCTGGTCAACAAACGGAGATCAGCCCCAGCATTTT. Its translation: CAWSTNGDQPQHF.

CDR3 amino acids: CASSLDSGPDYEQYF. The DNA for the CDR3 is TGTGCCAGCAGCTTAGACAGCGGACCTGACTACGAGCAGTACTTC. The rearrangement joins TRBV7-8 to TRBJ2-7; tentative D call: TRBD2 (5 bases). Germline assignment: CDR1 SGHVS and CDR2 FQNEAQ. The CDR3 runs 15 residues. The V gene lost 1 base and the J gene lost 3 bases, with 13 bases spanning the gap.

This chain joins TRBV2 and TRBJ2-3; D may be TRBD1 (6 bases). Germline values: CDR1 SNHLY, CDR2 FYNNEI. Trimming shortened V by 8 bases and J by 11 bases, and 20 bases separated the two germline ends. The CDR3 length is 13 residues. CDR3 in DNA: TGTGCCAGCCTGAGGGGCCAACAGGGAAAGCAGTATTTT. Residues: CASLRGQQGKQYF.

The rearrangement links TRBV7-2 to TRBJ2-5; TRBD1 matches at 12 bases. Germline V gene data show CDR1 as SGHTA and CDR2 as FQGNSA. Losses at the gene ends were 2 bases for V and 2 bases for J; bases not matched to a gene: 9. There are 18 residues in the CDR3. The CDR3 sequence is CASSLRGQGAASQETQYF. The CDR3, as DNA: TGTGCCAGCAGCTTAAGGGGACAGGGGGCCGCGAGTCAAGAGACCCAGTACTTC. The complete variable domain, with remaining parts taken from reference TRBV7-2 and TRBJ2-5, reads GAGVSQSPSNKVTEKGKDVELRCDPISGHTALYWYRQSLGQGLEFLIYFQGNSAPDKSGLPSDRFSAERTGGSVSTLTIQRTQQEDSAVYLCASSLRGQGAASQETQYFGPGTRLLVL.

The gene calls are TRBV27 and TRBJ1-6; 7 nucleotides agree with TRBD1. This CDR3 has 15 residues. The germline CDR1 and CDR2 sequences are MNHEY and SMNVEV (reference sequence). After removal of 3 bases from V and 6 bases from J, the junction contained 5 bases not matched to a gene. This CDR3 reads CASSFSGTANSPLHF. The CDR3 coding sequence is TGTGCCAGCAGTTTTTCCGGGACAGCTAATTCACCCCTCCACTTT.

This chain joins TRBV23-1 and TRBJ1-1; TRBD1 might be the D (6 bases). TRBV23-1 is reported as an ORF; its role is uncertain. The CDR3 runs 16 residues. Trimming removed 4 bases at V and 0 bases at J, with 15 bases between. CDR3 amino acids: CASSPLRGGLNTEAFF. CDR3 nucleotide sequence: TGCGCCAGCAGTCCCTTACGCGGGGGCCTGAACACTGAAGCTTTCTTT.

V usage is TRBV7-9 and J usage is TRBJ2-5; D gene ambiguous. Germline V gene data show CDR1 as SEHNR and CDR2 as FQNEAQ (reference sequence). V lost 6 bases and J lost 0, with 14 bases in between. This CDR3 has 15 amino acids. The CDR3 loop reads CASSFPPQYQETQYF. DNA of the CDR3: TGTGCCAGCAGTTTTCCACCTCAGTACCAAGAGACCCAGTACTTC.

The gene calls are TRBV7-2 and TRBJ2-2; 8 bases are shared with TRBD2. CDR1 SGHTA and CDR2 FQGNSA come from the germline V gene. The V gene end was trimmed by 4 bases and the J gene end by 6 bases; junction bases not matched to a gene: 10. The CDR3 sequence is 16 residues long. The DNA of the CDR3 is TGTGCCAGCAGCTCCTCTCCGGGACTAGGGGCCGGGGAGCTGTTTTTT. It codes for CASSSSPGLGAGELFF. The variable domain in full, with the rest retrieved from reference TRBV7-2 and TRBJ2-2, is GAGVSQSPSNKVTEKGKDVELRCDPISGHTALYWYRQSLGQGLEFLIYFQGNSAPDKSGLPSDRFSAERTGGSVSTLTIQRTQQEDSAVYLCASSSSPGLGAGELFFGEGSRLTVL.